Below, one TCR beta chain is given with its context. What it binds is not known. An end of the junction differs from the germline gene, which may be a read error. CDR1 and CDR2 (germline): SGHVT, SQSDAQ. This CDR3 is built from 13 residues. The data belong to a study of OX40 agonist ivuxolimab in advanced cancers. Across the whole study: Prior anti-PD-1, anti-PD-L1 or anti-CTLA-4 therapy was allowed; more than 30% had some.

Study conclusions and caveats: More expanded clones were found, on average, in CD8+ than in CD4+ T cells. There were also nonresponders showing low normalized T-cell clonal expansion.

Sampling of blood occurred at baseline, cycle 4 day 1, and cycle 7 day 1. Clones were sequenced by immunoSEQ multiplex PCR, and TCRdb holds only the in-frame ones, with some missing. The table records fewer than 40,000 clones, about 80% of them present only once. This specimen was CD4+ or CD8+ T cells sorted from blood, taken in a trial of the OX40 agonist ivuxolimab. The receptor was derived from an adult with an advanced solid tumor such as melanoma, head and neck, liver or kidney cancer. This sequence joins TRBV7-4 and TRBJ2-6; D is unclear. The CDR3: CASSPPGANVLTF. The CDR3 DNA sequence: TGCGCCAGCAGCCCCCCCGGGGCCAACGTCCTGACTTTC.